Below, 30 T cell receptor beta chains from the same sample are listed, as sequenced in a study of blood T cell repertoires in COVID-19. Clones were read by immunoSEQ multiplex PCR, and TCRdb kept only the in-frame ones, dropping some. The sample comprises 150,000 or so clones, approximately 80% of which are singletons, and over 4% rests with the top ten. Sequences were obtained from peripheral blood. The receptors here all came from a woman older than 75 with active or convalescent COVID-19.

The chain links TRBV30 to TRBJ1-5; D unresolved. The CDR3 loop spans 12 amino acids. CDR1 is GTSNPN and CDR2 is SVGIG in the germline V gene (reference sequence). Trimming took 2 bases from V and 7 from J, leaving 9 bases between them. CDR3 bases: TGTGCCTGGAGTCGAGGAGACCAGCCCCAGCATTTT. It specifies CAWSRGDQPQHF.

The chain uses TRBV6-5 and TRBJ2-7; 8 bases line up with TRBD2. This CDR3 region has 12 residues. From germline, CDR1 is MNHEY and CDR2 SVGAGI. J gave up 5 bases and V 4 bases, and 1 base lay outside the gene matches. The CDR3 nucleotides read TGTGCCAGCAGTTCGGGGGGGCACGAGCAGTACTTC. Amino acid sequence: CASSSGGHEQYF.

The J gene is TRBJ1-4, the V gene TRBV18; no clear D gene. The CDR3 is 15 amino acids. Per the germline V gene, CDR1 is KGHSH and CDR2 is LQKENI. Trimming left V 6 bases short and J 1 base short, with 12 bases between. This chain's CDR3 is CASSPRRETNEKLFF. The CDR3 DNA follows: TGTGCCAGCTCCCCAAGGAGGGAAACTAATGAAAAACTGTTTTTT.

This clone was seen more than once but under ten times. The conserved phenylalanine or tryptophan is not found at the CDR3 terminus, so this likely reflects a read error. The limits of the CDR3 on the DNA are not certain, so only TCRdb's listed CDR3 is given. The V gene is TRBV7-9, the J gene TRBJ1-3. From germline, CDR1 is SEHNR and CDR2 FQNEAQ (reference sequence). The CDR3 length is 13 residues, termini included. The CDR3 reads CASRQQDPGGTAL.

The rearrangement joins TRBV27 to TRBJ2-7, with 8 bases aligning to TRBD1. There are 15 residues in the CDR3. V was pared by 1 base and J by 2 bases, with 4 bases of the junction left unmatched. Germline V gene sequence: CDR1 MNHEY, CDR2 SMNVEV (reference sequence). CDR3 nucleotides: TGTGCCAGCAGTTTATTGGACAGGGCTACCTACGAGCAGTACTTC. Translating it yields CASSLLDRATYEQYF.

The rearrangement links TRBV2 to TRBJ1-6; D not resolved. Germline V gives CDR1 SNHLY, CDR2 FYNNEI. Trimming shortened V by 3 bases and J by 14 bases, and 11 bases separated the two germline ends. The CDR3 has 12 residues. CDR3 in DNA: TGTGCCAGCAGTGACCCCCCCTCGGCCCTCCACTTT. Translated, it gives CASSDPPSALHF. Variable domain in full (rest from reference TRBV2 and TRBJ1-6): EPEVTQTPSHQVTQMGQEVILRCVPISNHLYFYWYRQILGQKVEFLVSFYNNEISEKSEIFDDQFSVERPDGSNFTLKIRSTKLEDSAMYFCASSDPPSALHFGNGTRLTVT.

This chain joins TRBV2 and TRBJ1-3, with 7 bases lining up with TRBD1. The CDR3 totals 14 residues. Germline CDR1 and CDR2: SNHLY and FYNNEI. The trim removed 5 bases at V and 2 bases at J, leaving 3 bases unmatched. The CDR3 loop reads CASSYQGAGNTIYF. The CDR3 DNA follows: TGTGCCAGCAGTTACCAGGGGGCTGGAAACACCATATATTTT.

The CDR3 sequence is CASSRQGAGFSPLHF. CDR3 DNA: TGTGCCAGCTCGAGACAGGGGGCTGGATTTTCACCCCTCCACTTT. The chain has TRBV5-4 and TRBJ1-6, with 10 bases aligning to TRBD1. Trimming took 7 bases from V and 9 from J; bases not matched to a gene: 10. The CDR3 contains 15 residues. Germline lookup yields CDR1 SGHNT and CDR2 YYREEE (reference sequence).

V and J are TRBV18 and TRBJ1-1; D gene ambiguous. The CDR3 length is 13 residues. CDR1 is KGHSH and CDR2 is LQKENI in the germline V gene. V lost 5 bases and J lost 6, with 13 bases in between. The CDR3 here is CASSVFEEAEAFF. In DNA, the CDR3 is TGTGCCAGCTCAGTGTTTGAAGAGGCTGAAGCTTTCTTT.

The chain uses TRBV28 and TRBJ1-2, with D unclear. The germline V gene encodes CDR1 MDHEN and CDR2 SYDVKM. Trimming took off 5 bases at V and 4 bases at J, with 8 bases between the two ends. CDR3 length: 12 amino acids. In DNA form, the CDR3 reads TGTGCCAGCAGTCTGGAGAGCTATGGCTACACCTTC. Translation: CASSLESYGYTF.

J is TRBJ1-2 and V is TRBV6-5; 10 nucleotides line up with TRBD1. The germline V gene has CDR1 MNHEY and CDR2 SVGAGI. The CDR3 extends over 14 amino acids. The ends lost 6 bases at V and 4 bases at J; junction bases unmatched: 5. The chain's CDR3 is CASRTGGAFYGYTF. DNA for the CDR3: TGTGCCAGCAGGACAGGGGGCGCGTTCTATGGCTACACCTTC.

Concerning this clone: This sequence may be a read error, since a much larger clone differs from it by one base. The V and J genes are TRBV6-5 and TRBJ2-7, with no clear D. CDR3 length equals 11 residues. Per germline, CDR1 MNHEY and CDR2 SVGAGI. V lost 6 bases, J lost 1 base, and 4 bases lay in between. CDR3 coding DNA: TGTGCCAGCAGCCGTTCCTACGAGCAGTACTTC. Protein sequence: CASSRSYEQYF.

The J gene is TRBJ2-2, the V gene TRBV6-2 or TRBV6-3, with a possible D match to TRBD2 (6 bases). The CDR3 loop spans 14 amino acids. Germline CDR1 and CDR2: MNHEY and SVGEGT. Trimming cost V 4 bases and J 5 bases, with 11 bases left between them. This CDR3 is CASSWTAGTGELFF. The CDR3 coding sequence is TGTGCCAGCAGTTGGACCGCGGGGACCGGGGAGCTGTTTTTT.

This clone was recorded a few times. The V gene is TRBV5-1, the J gene TRBJ2-7; 11 bases line up with TRBD1. J lost 5 bases, V lost 4 bases, and 8 bases had no gene match. The CDR3 is 15 residues long. Germline V CDR1 and CDR2: SGHRS, YFSETQ. CDR3 in amino acids: CASSPTGQGAHEQYF. The CDR3 nucleotides are TGCGCCAGCAGCCCGACCGGACAGGGGGCCCACGAGCAGTACTTC. The entire variable domain, with the rest obtained from reference TRBV5-1 and TRBJ2-7, is as follows: KAGVTQTPRYLIKTRGQQVTLSCSPISGHRSVSWYQQTPGQGLQFLFEYFSETQRNKGNFPGRFSGRQFSNSRSEMNVSTLELGDSALYLCASSPTGQGAHEQYFGPGTRLTVT.

J is TRBJ2-5 and V is TRBV2; 10 bases align to TRBD2. This CDR3 contains 16 residues. V was pared by 6 bases and J by 4 bases, with 11 bases of the junction left unmatched. CDR1 and CDR2 (germline): SNHLY, FYNNEI. The CDR3 nucleotides read TGTGCCAGCAGGCCGCTAGCGGGGGTGCTCGGAGAGACCCAGTACTTC. It yields the protein CASRPLAGVLGETQYF.

This rearrangement joins TRBV6-5 to TRBJ1-5, with 10 bases lining up with TRBD1. Per the germline V gene, CDR1 is MNHEY and CDR2 is SVGAGI. The CDR3 runs to 16 residues. J gave up 5 bases and V 4 bases, and 8 bases lay outside the gene matches. The DNA of the CDR3 is TGTGCCAGCAGTTTAGGCCCCGGGACAGGGGATCAGCCCCAGCATTTT. Its translation is CASSLGPGTGDQPQHF.

The gene calls are TRBV19 and TRBJ1-6; perhaps TRBD1 as D (5 bases). This CDR3 contains 11 residues. Germline CDR1 LNHDA, CDR2 SQIVND (reference sequence). Trimming took off 1 base at V and 17 bases at J, with 9 bases between the two ends. CDR3 sequence reads: CASSIGQRVHF. DNA of the CDR3: TGTGCCAGTAGTATAGGACAGCGAGTCCACTTT.

V and J are TRBV4-3 and TRBJ1-2; 7 bases match TRBD1. The V gene end was trimmed by 1 base and the J gene end by 0 bases; junction bases not matched to a gene: 5. This CDR3 comprises 16 residues. The germline V gene has CDR1 LGHNA and CDR2 YSLEER. CDR3 nucleotide sequence: TGCGCCAGCAGCCAAGTCAGGGGGAAGACTAACTATGGCTACACCTTC. Amino acids: CASSQVRGKTNYGYTF.

The V call is TRBV6-2 or TRBV6-3, the J call TRBJ2-1; the D gene is possibly TRBD2 (7 bases). CDR1 MNHEY and CDR2 SVGEGT come from the germline V gene. The CDR3 covers 16 residues. Trimming removed 0 bases from V and 6 bases from J, with 15 bases in between. The DNA for the CDR3 is TGTGCCAGCAGTTACTCGTTCCGGGGGGCCCGCAATGAGCAGTTCTTC. Translation gives CASSYSFRGARNEQFF.

The V gene is TRBV5-4, the J gene TRBJ1-2; 7 bases fit TRBD1. The CDR3 sequence is 17 residues long. Germline lookup yields CDR1 SGHNT and CDR2 YYREEE (reference sequence). J gave up 4 bases and V 0 bases, and 12 bases lay outside the gene matches. The CDR3 nucleotides read TGTGCCAGCAGCTTGGGAGACAGGGTCGCCAGTACCTATGGCTACACCTTC. Translating it yields CASSLGDRVASTYGYTF.

The V call is TRBV3-1 (or the pseudogene TRBV3-2), the J call TRBJ1-2, with D maybe TRBD1 (5 bases). The CDR3 spans 14 residues. Germline V lookup: CDR1 LGHDT, CDR2 YNNKEL (reference sequence). V was pared by 5 bases and J by 4 bases, with 14 bases between. CDR3 nucleotide sequence: TGTGCCAGCAGCGACCAGGGAGGTTTCTATGGCTACACCTTC. It specifies CASSDQGGFYGYTF.

This chain uses TRBV6-2 or TRBV6-3 with TRBJ2-7; 10 nucleotides match TRBD2. Germline V gene data show CDR1 as MNHEY and CDR2 as SVGEGT. This CDR3 is 19 amino acids long. Unmatched junction bases numbered 13, after V lost 0 bases and J lost 2 bases. The CDR3 region has the DNA TGTGCCAGCAGTTACTCGAGTGTCGGCGCTAGCGGGGGTGCCTACGAGCAGTACTTC. This sequence encodes CASSYSSVGASGGAYEQYF.

This sequence joins TRBV2 and TRBJ1-5, with 8 bases lining up with TRBD1. Germline CDR1 SNHLY, CDR2 FYNNEI. This CDR3 spans 17 amino acids. V trimming: 4 bases; J trimming: 3 bases; junction bases outside the gene matches: 11. The CDR3 DNA reads as TGTGCCAGCAGTGGCAGGACAGGGAATAGGGACAATCAGCCCCAGCATTTT. This encodes CASSGRTGNRDNQPQHF.

V usage is TRBV6-6 and J usage is TRBJ2-1; D is possibly TRBD2 (7 bases). This CDR3 is built from 15 residues. Trimming removed 6 bases at V and 12 bases at J, with 24 bases between. Germline loops: CDR1 MNHNY, CDR2 SVGAGI (reference sequence). The DNA of the CDR3 is TGTGCCAGCAGCCGGGAAGGGGGGGTCGTGTTAGCGCAGTTCTTC. Translation gives CASSREGGVVLAQFF.

This chain links TRBV9 with TRBJ2-2; D uncertain. This CDR3 contains 14 residues. Trimming shortened V by 0 bases and J by 6 bases, and 9 bases separated the two germline ends. Per germline, CDR1 SGDLS and CDR2 YYNGEE. DNA of the CDR3: TGTGCCAGCAGCGTAGAGAAAGTAGCCGGGGAGCTGTTTTTT. Residues: CASSVEKVAGELFF.

The rearrangement uses TRBV6-5 and TRBJ1-2; TRBD1 aligns across 7 bases. CDR3 length: 13 amino acids. CDR1 and CDR2 from the germline V gene are MNHEY and SVGAGI. V lost 8 bases and J lost 4; bases outside the gene matches: 7. The DNA of the CDR3 is TGTGCCAGCGGACGAACAGGGGCCTATGGCTACACCTTC. Encoded protein: CASGRTGAYGYTF.

The J gene is TRBJ1-1, the V gene TRBV3-1 (or the pseudogene TRBV3-2); D may be TRBD1 (5 bases). V was trimmed by 5 bases and J by 3 bases, leaving 22 bases between them. The CDR3 runs 17 residues. The germline gives CDR1 LGHDT, CDR2 YNNKEL (reference sequence). CDR3 in amino acids: CASSARAGRLLDTEAFF. CDR3 sequence (DNA): TGTGCCAGCAGCGCCCGGGCAGGGCGTTTACTGGACACTGAAGCTTTCTTT.

V gene TRBV18 combines with J gene TRBJ1-1; 7 bases align to TRBD1. With 3 bases clipped from V and 4 bases from J, the junction kept 8 bases outside the gene matches. CDR1 KGHSH and CDR2 LQKENI come from the germline V gene. The CDR3 has 15 amino acids. The DNA of the CDR3 is TGTGCCAGCTCACCGGGGACAGTACCAAGCACTGAAGCTTTCTTT. Its translation: CASSPGTVPSTEAFF.

In its sample, this clone was seen a few times. The gene calls are TRBV13 and TRBJ1-3; D gene uncertain. Germline lookup yields CDR1 PRHDT and CDR2 FYEKMQ (reference sequence). The ends were cut back, 2 bases at V and 0 bases at J, with 11 bases in the middle. There are 16 residues in the CDR3. This CDR3 reads CASSLSVSLSGNTIYF. For the CDR3, the DNA is TGTGCCAGCAGCTTATCCGTGAGTCTCTCTGGAAACACCATATATTTT. Based on the CDR3 plus reference TRBV13 and TRBJ1-3, the full variable domain is AAGVIQSPRHLIKEKRETATLKCYPIPRHDTVYWYQQGPGQDPQFLISFYEKMQSDKGSIPDRFSAQQFSDYHSELNMSSLELGDSALYFCASSLSVSLSGNTIYFGEGSWLTVV.

The chain joins TRBV23-1 to TRBJ1-5; tentative D call: TRBD1 (6 bases). Being an ORF, TRBV23-1 has a function that is uncertain. The CDR3 is made up of 16 amino acids. Trimming removed 0 bases from V and 2 bases from J, with 11 bases in between. The CDR3 DNA follows: TGCGCCAGCAGTCAATCCCTGAGACAGGGCAATCAGCCCCAGCATTTT. It codes for CASSQSLRQGNQPQHF.